This T cell receptor beta chain was found in a study of T cell responses to AZD1222 COVID-19 vaccine. Generated by immunoSEQ multiplex PCR, the TCRdb table keeps only in-frame clones and is missing some. The sample yields tens of thousands of clones, around 91% seen once. There are 15 residues in the CDR3. The germline CDR1 and CDR2 sequences are MNHEY and SMNVEV (reference sequence). V shed 6 bases, J shed 0 bases, and the junction held 5 bases outside the gene matches. Study outcomes and limitations: Sampling captured repertoires only after the peak T cell response. Baseline seropositivity characterized only a handful of AZD1222 recipients. The donor group comprised mostly white British people and more females; the analysis possibly underestimated clonal diversity.

This clone was detected a few times. Its antigen is undetermined. This receptor was identified in an adult in good health. The genes are TRBV27 and TRBJ1-5, with 7 bases aligning to TRBD1. Sequences were derived from peripheral blood, sampled on day 0 of MenACWY control vaccination. CDR3 DNA sequence: TGTGCCAGCAGACCGGGACAGATTAGCAATCAGCCCCAGCATTTT. As protein: CASRPGQISNQPQHF.